This T cell receptor (beta chain) was recorded in a study of blood T cell repertoires in COVID-19. At the level of the study: The United States, Italy and Spain supplied acute and convalescent COVID-19 samples. Sources were T cells, B-cell-depleted T cells, or PBMCs; the material itself was cDNA or gDNA.

Study processing details: Scientists estimated how many nucleated cells there were by amplifying reference gene primers. Only in-frame clones appear in the TCRdb table, and some are missing; sequencing was by immunoSEQ multiplex PCR. The V and J calls and clone size were taken over from that table, and D and trimming were inferred from the DNA. There are fewer than 250,000 clones in the sample; 83% occur only once, and around 2.5% lies in the top ten. The length of the CDR3 is 16 residues. From germline, CDR1 is KGHDR and CDR2 SFDVKD. V was clipped by 3 bases and J by 2 bases; unmatched bases: 9. Sequenced input: peripheral blood. This chain joins TRBV24-1 and TRBJ2-7; TRBD1 matches at 7 bases. The TCR sequence derives from a woman between 40 and 55 years old with active or convalescent COVID-19. The CDR3 nucleotides read TGTGCCACCAGTGATCGGCCCGGGACAGCTACCTACGAGCAGTACTTC. Its translation is CATSDRPGTATYEQYF.